The 17 T cell receptor beta chains listed next were all sequenced from one sample in a study of tumor-infiltrating lymphocytes in primary liver carcinoma. Total RNA and DNA came together from about 21-30 mg of bulk tissue without cell sorting. The input was 400 to 500 ng total RNA; TCR beta cDNA was made from it with a constant-region primer. Employing slightly modified ARM-PCR, three nested multiplex PCR rounds were run, and these gave rise to the TCR beta libraries. Two initial PCR rounds of ten to eleven cycles each paired TRBV1-TRBV30 forward primers with a C-beta reverse primer. TCRdb used MiXCR to reprocess the multiplex PCR reads, holding one entry per CDR3 protein. The sample yields 35,000 to 50,000 distinct CDR3 sequences, approximately 71% seen once. Specimen: tumor-adjacent normal liver tissue. Receptors originate from a woman in her 30s with primary liver carcinoma and hepatitis B virus infection.

As concerns this clonotype: This clone may be a read error of a much larger clone one base away. V gene TRBV7-3 combines with J gene TRBJ2-7; perhaps D is TRBD1 or TRBD2 (5 bases each). CDR3 length: 13 residues. The germline V gene has CDR1 SGHTA and CDR2 FQGTGA. The CDR3 nucleotides read TGTGTCAGCAGCTTAACGACTAAGGACAAGCAGTACTTC. Protein sequence: CVSSLTTKDKQYF.

This clonotype was found once. Here the CDR3 omits its conserved ending phenylalanine or tryptophan, so a read error is the likely source. The chain uses TRBV6-6 and TRBJ2-5; a possible D gene is TRBD1 (5 bases). The V end lost 0 bases, the J end lost 2 bases, and 16 bases lay between the germline ends. Germline V CDR1 and CDR2: MNHNY, SVGAGI (reference sequence). The CDR3 totals 17 residues. This CDR3 reads CASSYSQTLRGQETQYI. DNA of the CDR3: TGTGCCAGCAGTTACTCCCAGACCCTTAGGGGACAAGAGACCCAGTACATC.

This clonotype came up once. V and J are TRBV6-1 and TRBJ2-1, with a tentative D call TRBD1 (7 bases). This CDR3 is 15 amino acids long. V was pared by 3 bases and J by 8 bases, with 17 bases between. Germline lookup yields CDR1 MNHNS and CDR2 SASEGT. CDR3 in amino acids: CASSESLEGAYEQFF. As DNA, the CDR3 is TGTGCCAGCAGTGAGTCTCTGGAGGGGGCGTATGAGCAGTTCTTC.

About this clonotype itself: The junction does not match germline at one end; this may be a read error. The J gene is TRBJ2-1, the V gene TRBV9, with 7 bases fitting TRBD2. The CDR3 runs 17 residues. In germline, CDR1 is SGDLS, CDR2 YYNGEE. This CDR3 is CVSSRTRRRESGNEQFF. CDR3 DNA: TGTGTCAGCAGCCGAACAAGGAGGCGGGAGAGTGGAAATGAGCAGTTCTTC.

In regard to this clonotype: Given the absence of the conserved phenylalanine or tryptophan at the CDR3 end, a read error is likely. The rearrangement uses TRBV4-3 and TRBJ2-2, with 9 bases that match TRBD2. CDR3 length: 16 residues. CDR1 and CDR2 (germline): LGHNA, YSLEER. The CDR3 protein is CASSQGRAGGSGKLFI. Here the CDR3 DNA reads TGCGCCAGCAGCCAAGGGAGAGCGGGAGGTTCCGGGAAGCTGTTTATT.

This chain uses TRBV15 with TRBJ2-1, with D perhaps TRBD1 (5 bases). Germline CDR1 LNHNV, CDR2 YYDKDF (reference sequence). The CDR3 has 14 residues. Between the trimmed V and J ends, which lost 3 bases and 6 bases, there was a span of 12 bases. In DNA, the CDR3 is TGTGCCACCAGCAGCTTGCTGGGGCTCAATGAGCAGTTCTTC. Its translation: CATSSLLGLNEQFF.

About this clonotype itself: Compared with germline, one end of the junction differs, possibly owing to a read error. This rearrangement joins TRBV4-2 to TRBJ2-3, with D tentatively TRBD2 (5 bases). This CDR3 contains 16 residues. Germline values: CDR1 LGHNA, CDR2 YNFKEQ. The CDR3 bases are TGTGCCAGCAGTCAAGTGCGTAGCGAGAGGACAGATACGCAGTATTTT. Protein sequence: CASSQVRSERTDTQYF.

The J gene is TRBJ2-1, the V gene TRBV11-2; 7 nucleotides line up with TRBD1. V trimming: 0 bases; J trimming: 5 bases; junction bases outside the gene matches: 4. CDR1 is SGHAT and CDR2 is FQNNGV in the germline V gene. The CDR3 is 15 amino acids. CDR3 protein: CASSLDRTGNNEQFF. CDR3 nucleotide sequence: TGTGCCAGCAGCTTAGACCGGACAGGCAACAATGAGCAGTTCTTC.

This clonotype has a single count. This may be a read error, as it is one base from a much larger clone. The chain combines TRBV28 with TRBJ2-2, with TRBD2 as a possible D gene (6 bases). Per the germline V gene, CDR1 is MDHEN and CDR2 is SYDVKM. CDR3 length: 16 amino acids. The ends were cut back, 7 bases at V and 3 bases at J, with 18 bases in the middle. CDR3 residues: CASNSLPGDYTGELFF. The CDR3 nucleotides read TGTGCCAGCAACTCACTCCCGGGGGATTACACCGGGGAGCTGTTTTTT.

As concerns this clonotype: A read error may account for a junction end that differs from germline. The J gene is TRBJ1-4, the V gene TRBV12-3 or TRBV12-4; 9 bases map to TRBD1. This CDR3 comprises 15 residues. Here the CDR3 reads CASSSVGQGKEKLFF. In DNA, the CDR3 is TGTGCCAGCAGTTCCGTAGGACAGGGGAAAGAAAAACTGTTCTTT.

Note on this clonotype: Just one base apart from a much larger clone, this may be a read error. The chain couples TRBV24-1 to TRBJ2-2, with D unresolved. The CDR3 has 12 residues. The germline V gene encodes CDR1 KGHDR and CDR2 SFDVKD. CDR3 in DNA: TGTGCCGCCAGTGATCCGAACGGGGAGCTGTTTTTT. It is translated as CAASDPNGELFF.

As regards this clonotype: A read error is likely, as this CDR3 ends without the conserved phenylalanine or tryptophan. This rearrangement joins TRBV5-6 to TRBJ2-3, with a weak D call TRBD2 (5 bases). CDR1 is SGHDT, CDR2 YYEEEE, per germline. This CDR3 spans 17 amino acids. The CDR3 DNA reads as TGTGCCAGCAGCTTGGTTGTGCGGACCTCTAGCACAGATACCCAGTATGTT. Amino acids: CASSLVVRTSSTDTQYV.

A note on this clonotype: The junction differs from germline at one of its ends, possibly a read error. This rearrangement joins TRBV28 to TRBJ2-2, with D tentatively TRBD2 (5 bases). Germline CDR1 reads MDHEN; CDR2 reads SYDVKM. CDR3 size: 11 residues. CDR3 sequence (DNA): TGTGCCAGCAGCGATGCTTGGGAGCCGCTTTTT. It specifies CASSDAWEPLF.

This clonotype was recorded only once. At one end the junction does not follow the germline gene, possibly because of a read error. V is TRBV11-1 and J is TRBJ2-2, with 7 bases that match TRBD2. CDR1 is SGHAT, CDR2 FQDESV, per germline (reference sequence). This CDR3 region has 16 residues. This chain's CDR3 is CASSRVKAGVSGELSF. The DNA of the CDR3 is TGTGCCAGCAGCAGGGTTAAGGCGGGAGTGTCCGGAGAGCTGTCTTTT.

The V call is TRBV4-2, the J call TRBJ1-2, with D perhaps TRBD1 (5 bases). Trimming took off 0 bases at V and 4 bases at J, with 18 bases between the two ends. Germline lookup yields CDR1 LGHNA and CDR2 YNFKEQ. CDR3 length: 17 amino acids. CDR3 sequence: CASSQESDTGALYGYTF. CDR3 sequence (DNA): TGTGCCAGCAGCCAAGAATCAGATACCGGGGCGCTCTATGGCTACACCTTC.

V usage is TRBV11-2 and J usage is TRBJ2-1; the D is unclear. The CDR3 contains 12 residues. The germline gives CDR1 SGHAT, CDR2 FQNNGV. Trimming cost V 5 bases and J 7 bases, with 9 bases left between them. The CDR3 loop reads CASSTEGNEQFF. The CDR3 bases are TGTGCCAGCAGCACGGAAGGGAATGAGCAGTTCTTC. The full variable domain, rest sourced from reference TRBV11-2 and TRBJ2-1, is EAGVAQSPRYKIIEKRQSVAFWCNPISGHATLYWYQQILGQGPKLLIQFQNNGVVDDSQLPKDRFSAERLKGVDSTLKIQPAKLEDSAVYLCASSTEGNEQFFGPGTRLTVL.

The sample holds many counts of this clonotype. CDR3 sequence: CASRRGGSAPEQFF. CDR3 sequence (DNA): TGTGCCAGCAGGAGGGGCGGGAGCGCCCCCGAGCAGTTCTTC. V usage is TRBV6-1 and J usage is TRBJ2-1; 7 nucleotides line up with TRBD2. V was clipped by 6 bases and J by 10 bases; unmatched bases: 12. CDR1 and CDR2 (germline): MNHNS, SASEGT. The CDR3 spans 14 residues.